Listed below are T cell receptor beta chains from one sample, sequenced in a study of Graves' ophthalmopathy and Graves' hyperthyroidism. Each CDR3 protein is one row after TCRdb ran MiXCR on the multiplex PCR reads. The table shows about 660,000 distinct CDR3 sequences, with over 40% occurring only once. Sequenced input: peripheral blood. These receptors were obtained from an adult man with Graves' ophthalmopathy. Both conserved end residues are part of each CDR3. A D gene is named only where the DNA matches it firmly. Clone size is given for some rows only: seen once, a few or many times, or a class if the clone is expanded.

TRBV6-5	TRBJ1-2	TRBD1	few	CASSYLGGTDYGYTF	TGTGCCAGCAGTTACTTGGGTGGGACAGACTATGGCTACACCTTC
TRBV12-3/TRBV12-4	TRBJ1-1	NA	few	CASSFRTILYTEAFF	TGTGCCAGCAGTTTTCGGACAATACTTTACACTGAAGCTTTCTTT
TRBV5-6	TRBJ2-5	TRBD2	many	CASSLGLAGKYF	TGTGCCAGCAGCTTGGGACTAGCGGGAAAGTACTTC
TRBV15	TRBJ2-6	TRBD1	NA	CATSSDRAGANVLTF	TGTGCCACCAGCAGCGACAGGGCTGGGGCCAACGTCCTGACTTTC
TRBV7-3	TRBJ1-4	TRBD1	once	CASSLFETPGQGEKLFF	TGTGCCAGCAGCTTATTCGAAACGCCGGGACAGGGCGAAAAACTGTTTTTT
TRBV13	TRBJ1-6	NA	NA	CASSPRGDKYNSPLHF	TGTGCCAGCTCACCGAGAGGAGACAAGTATAATTCACCCCTCCACTTT
TRBV14	TRBJ1-6	NA	NA	CVSSPPGPTASLLHF	TGTGTCAGCAGTCCACCGGGACCCACGGCTTCACTCCTCCACTTT
TRBV2	TRBJ1-5	NA	NA	CASVSWGDYSNQPQHF	TGTGCCAGCGTGTCGTGGGGGGACTATAGCAATCAGCCCCAGCATTTT
TRBV19	TRBJ1-5	TRBD1	many	CASSPLQGQRNQPQHF	TGTGCCAGTAGTCCACTACAGGGGCAACGCAATCAGCCCCAGCATTTT
TRBV9	TRBJ2-2	NA	NA	CASSVGQAPFAGELFF	TGTGCCAGCAGCGTAGGACAGGCCCCCTTCGCCGGGGAGCTGTTTTTT